Given below is one T cell receptor beta chain in context. The ends lost 6 bases at V and 2 bases at J; junction bases unmatched: 6. The CDR3 length is 15 residues. Germline CDR1 and CDR2: LNHDA and SQIVND (reference sequence). The data are from a study of CD8 T cells in Susac syndrome. Random hexamers primed reverse transcription of about 0.45 to 1 ug RNA. An immunoSEQ multiplex PCR amplified TCR beta CDR3 over 54 Vbeta and 13 Jbeta. TCRdb analysed the immunoSEQ multiplex PCR reads with MiXCR anew, one entry per CDR3 protein. This sample has 350,000 to 550,000 distinct CDR3 sequences; more than 80% occur once, and the top ten carry around 0.12%. TCR beta was sequenced from blood CD8+ and CD4+ T cells.

Sequenced input: CD8+ T cells from PBMCs. The chain recombines TRBV19 with TRBJ1-5; 8 positions agree with TRBD1. This clonotype originated in a human donor with multiple sclerosis. Here the CDR3 reads CASRGQDGGNQPQHF. In DNA form, the CDR3 reads TGTGCCAGTAGGGGACAGGATGGAGGCAATCAGCCCCAGCATTTT.